Below, 2 T cell receptor beta chains from the same sample are listed, as sequenced in a study of T cell responses to AZD1222 COVID-19 vaccine. Some clones are missing from TCRdb's copy, which holds only in-frame ones; the method was immunoSEQ multiplex PCR. The table includes 140,000 or so clones, 75% to 90% detected once. This sample comprised peripheral blood, obtained on day 0 of AZD1222 vaccination. The receptors here all came from an adult in good health.

The chain has TRBV3-1 (or the pseudogene TRBV3-2) and TRBJ2-2; D remains unclear. Trimming removed 8 bases from V and 2 bases from J, with 9 bases in between. CDR1 is LGHDT and CDR2 is YNNKEL in the germline V gene (reference sequence). This CDR3 region has 13 residues. The CDR3 bases are TGTGCCAGCGAAGGGAAAAACACCGGGGAGCTGTTTTTT. It translates to CASEGKNTGELFF.

This clone came up once. CDR3 residues: CASSSTGTVHEQYF. In DNA form, the CDR3 reads TGTGCCAGCAGCTCGACCGGGACAGTCCACGAGCAGTACTTC. V gene TRBV11-2 combines with J gene TRBJ2-7, with 7 bases fitting TRBD1. The CDR3 loop spans 14 amino acids. Trimming at V came to 4 bases and at J to 5 bases, leaving 8 bases not matched to a gene. Germline V gene lookup returns CDR1 SGHAT and CDR2 FQNNGV.